This is a list of T cell receptor beta chains from one sample in a study of blood T cell repertoires in COVID-19. Repertoires were generated with immunoSEQ multiplex PCR, while TCRdb's copy carries only in-frame clones and drops some. The sample yields hundreds of thousands of clones, 88% seen once. Sequencing input: peripheral blood. Receptor source: a woman between 50 and 59 years old with active or convalescent COVID-19. CDR3s include the opening cysteine and the closing phenylalanine or tryptophan. The order of the fields is CDR3 protein, CDR3 DNA, V gene, J gene, D gene, clone size. The D gene is left open where the match is weak. Size is stated for part of the rows, as once, few or many counts, or as a class when the clone is expanded.

CDR3: CASRPGTGKVNEQFF; DNA: TGTGCCAGCAGGCCCGGGACAGGGAAGGTCAATGAGCAGTTCTTC; V: TRBV6-5; J: TRBJ2-1; D: TRBD1; size: NA
CDR3: CASSQVVSQWGYTF; DNA: TGCGCCAGCAGCCAAGTAGTTAGCCAGTGGGGCTACACCTTC; V: TRBV4-1; J: TRBJ1-2; D: NA; size: NA
CDR3: CASTTSGSNEQYF; DNA: TGTGCCAGCACGACTAGCGGGAGCAACGAGCAGTACTTC; V: TRBV12-3/TRBV12-4; J: TRBJ2-7; D: TRBD2; size: NA
CDR3: CASSPLVTGELFF; DNA: TGTGCCAGCTCACCACTAGTCACCGGGGAGCTGTTTTTT; V: TRBV18; J: TRBJ2-2; D: NA; size: NA
CDR3: CASSQAVSSDNTGELFF; DNA: TGTGCCAGCAGCCAAGCCGTGTCTAGCGACAACACCGGGGAGCTGTTTTTT; V: TRBV3-1/TRBV3-2; J: TRBJ2-2; D: NA; size: NA
CDR3: CASSEAGGNQPQHF; DNA: TGTGCCAGCAGTGAAGCCGGGGGGAATCAGCCCCAGCATTTT; V: TRBV6-1; J: TRBJ1-5; D: NA; size: NA
CDR3: CASSLITEAFF; DNA: TGTGCCAGCAGCTTAATAACAGAAGCTTTCTTT; V: TRBV7-9; J: TRBJ1-1; D: NA; size: NA
CDR3: CASSLWPSGRAPYEQYF; DNA: TGTGCCAGCAGTTTGTGGCCAAGCGGGAGGGCGCCCTACGAGCAGTACTTC; V: TRBV28; J: TRBJ2-7; D: TRBD2; size: once
CDR3: CASSLTGGFTEAFF; DNA: TGCGCCAGCAGCCTCACAGGGGGCTTCACTGAAGCTTTCTTT; V: TRBV4-1; J: TRBJ1-1; D: TRBD1; size: NA
CDR3: CASSSSGFGNYGYTF; DNA: TGTGCCAGCAGTTCATCAGGGTTCGGGAACTATGGCTACACCTTC; V: TRBV6-5; J: TRBJ1-2; D: NA; size: NA
CDR3: CASSPRDSVNQPQHF; DNA: TGTGCCAGCAGCCCAAGGGACAGCGTCAATCAGCCCCAGCATTTT; V: TRBV7-8; J: TRBJ1-5; D: TRBD1; size: few
CDR3: CASSGTSGSSYNEQFF; DNA: TGCGCCAGCAGCGGGACTAGCGGAAGCTCCTACAATGAGCAGTTCTTC; V: TRBV5-1; J: TRBJ2-1; D: TRBD2; size: NA
CDR3: CASSFQRGNQPQHF; DNA: TGTGCCAGCAGTTTCCAGCGGGGGAATCAGCCCCAGCATTTT; V: TRBV27; J: TRBJ1-5; D: NA; size: NA
CDR3: CASSPGTSGTGELFF; DNA: TGTGCCAGCTCACCCGGGACTAGCGGCACCGGGGAGCTGTTTTTT; V: TRBV18; J: TRBJ2-2; D: TRBD2; size: NA